This TCR beta chain was retrieved from a study of Ad26.COV2.S vaccination and SARS-CoV-2 variants. The overall study: Each vaccinee took Ad26.COV2.S intramuscularly, once or twice 56 days apart. Study-wide findings and caveats: Reports say spike-specific CD8+ and CD4+ T cell responses covered substantial breadth after vaccination.

Profiling relied on immunoSEQ multiplex PCR, and the TCRdb table lists in-frame clones only, not all of them. The table lists 300,000 to 350,000 clones, about 86% of them singletons. A remark on this clone: What it binds is unknown.

Treatment: approximately 18 received Ad26.COV2.S at low or high dose, single or two shots; about 5 received placebo; per-sample allocation not given. Samples analyzed were those drawn on day 63 after the first vaccine or placebo injection. The origin of this receptor is a person aged 18-65 years who received the Ad26.COV2.S COVID-19 vaccine or a placebo. Specimen: peripheral blood, collected in a trial of Ad26.COV2.S vaccine versus placebo.

The CDR3 bases are TGTGCCAGCAGCTTTCGAACAGGGTACGACACTGAAGCTTTCTTT. Protein product: CASSFRTGYDTEAFF. V gene TRBV7-2 combines with J gene TRBJ1-1; a possible D gene is TRBD1 (6 bases). Per germline, CDR1 SGHTA and CDR2 FQGNSA. The CDR3 runs 15 residues. V dropped 3 bases and J dropped 3 bases, with 14 bases sitting between them.